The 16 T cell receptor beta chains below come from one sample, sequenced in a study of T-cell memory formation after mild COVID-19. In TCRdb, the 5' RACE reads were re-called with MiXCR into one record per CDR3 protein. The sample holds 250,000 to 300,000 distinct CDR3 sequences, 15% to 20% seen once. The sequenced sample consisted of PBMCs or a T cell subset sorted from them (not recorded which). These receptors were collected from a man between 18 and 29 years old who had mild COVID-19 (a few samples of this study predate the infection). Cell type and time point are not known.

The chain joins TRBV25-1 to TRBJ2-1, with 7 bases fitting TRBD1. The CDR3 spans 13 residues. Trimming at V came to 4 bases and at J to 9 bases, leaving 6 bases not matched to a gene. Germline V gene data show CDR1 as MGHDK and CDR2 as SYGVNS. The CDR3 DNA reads TGTGCCAGCAGTGTAGGGGCAGGGGGTGAGCAGTTCTTC. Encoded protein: CASSVGAGGEQFF.

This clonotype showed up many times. The CDR3 coding sequence is TGCGCCAGCAGCCACGACCGGGACAGGGTCACAGATACGCAGTATTTT. This gives the protein CASSHDRDRVTDTQYF. The chain carries TRBV5-1 and TRBJ2-3; 9 positions match TRBD1. With V trimmed by 4 bases and J by 2 bases, 8 bases remained unmatched. Germline-derived CDR1 and CDR2 are SGHRS and YFSETQ. There are 16 residues in the CDR3. Supplemented by reference TRBV5-1 and TRBJ2-3, the full variable domain reads KAGVTQTPRYLIKTRGQQVTLSCSPISGHRSVSWYQQTPGQGLQFLFEYFSETQRNKGNFPGRFSGRQFSNSRSEMNVSTLELGDSALYLCASSHDRDRVTDTQYFGPGTRLTVL.

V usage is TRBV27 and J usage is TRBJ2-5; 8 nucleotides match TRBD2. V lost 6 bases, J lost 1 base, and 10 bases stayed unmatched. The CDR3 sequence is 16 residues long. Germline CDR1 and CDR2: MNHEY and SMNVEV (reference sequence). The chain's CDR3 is CASSSLFGGVQETQYF. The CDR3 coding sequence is TGTGCCAGCAGCTCCCTTTTCGGGGGGGTCCAAGAGACCCAGTACTTC.

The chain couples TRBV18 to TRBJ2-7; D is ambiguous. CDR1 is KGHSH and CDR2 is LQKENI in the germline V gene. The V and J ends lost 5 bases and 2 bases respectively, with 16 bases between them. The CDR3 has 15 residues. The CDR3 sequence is CASSGMRTVTYEQYF. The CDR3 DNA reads TGTGCCAGCTCAGGCATGCGGACGGTTACCTACGAGCAGTACTTC.

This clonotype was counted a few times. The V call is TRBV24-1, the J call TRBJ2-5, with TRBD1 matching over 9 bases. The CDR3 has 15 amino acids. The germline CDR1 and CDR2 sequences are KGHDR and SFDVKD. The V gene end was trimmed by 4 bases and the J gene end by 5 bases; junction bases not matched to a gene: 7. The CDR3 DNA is TGTGCCACCAGTGACCCGGGACAGGGACTCGAGACCCAGTACTTC. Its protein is CATSDPGQGLETQYF.

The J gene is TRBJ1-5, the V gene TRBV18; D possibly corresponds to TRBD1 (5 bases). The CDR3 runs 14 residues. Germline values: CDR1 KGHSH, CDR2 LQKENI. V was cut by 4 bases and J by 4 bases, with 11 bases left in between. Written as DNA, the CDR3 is TGTGCCAGCTCACTCGGGACGGAGAATCAGCCCCAGCATTTT. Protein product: CASSLGTENQPQHF.

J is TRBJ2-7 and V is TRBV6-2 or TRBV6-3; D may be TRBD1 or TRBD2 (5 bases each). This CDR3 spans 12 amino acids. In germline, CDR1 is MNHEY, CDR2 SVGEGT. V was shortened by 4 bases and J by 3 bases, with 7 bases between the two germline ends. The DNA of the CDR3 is TGTGCCAGCAGTTGGGGGAGCTACGAGCAGTACGTC. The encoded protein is CASSWGSYEQYV.

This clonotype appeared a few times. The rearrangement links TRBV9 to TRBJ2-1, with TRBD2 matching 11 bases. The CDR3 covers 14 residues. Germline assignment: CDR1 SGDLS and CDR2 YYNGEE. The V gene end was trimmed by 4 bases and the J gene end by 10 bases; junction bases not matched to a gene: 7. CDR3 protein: CASSPSGGPGEQFF. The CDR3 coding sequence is TGTGCCAGCAGCCCTAGCGGGGGGCCCGGGGAGCAGTTCTTC.

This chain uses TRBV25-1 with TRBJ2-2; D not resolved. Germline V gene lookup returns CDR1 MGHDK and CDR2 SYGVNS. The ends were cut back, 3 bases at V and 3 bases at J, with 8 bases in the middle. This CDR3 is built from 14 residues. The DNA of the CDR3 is TGTGCCAGCAGTGAGGGGTCCCACACCGGGGAGCTGTTTTTT. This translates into CASSEGSHTGELFF.

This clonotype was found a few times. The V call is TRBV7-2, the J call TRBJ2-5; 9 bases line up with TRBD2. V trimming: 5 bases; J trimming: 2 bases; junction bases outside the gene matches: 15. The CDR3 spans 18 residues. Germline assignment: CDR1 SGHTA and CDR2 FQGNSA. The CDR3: CASSPKSSGGLVQETQYF. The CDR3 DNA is TGTGCCAGCAGCCCAAAGTCCAGCGGGGGGCTGGTTCAAGAGACCCAGTACTTC.

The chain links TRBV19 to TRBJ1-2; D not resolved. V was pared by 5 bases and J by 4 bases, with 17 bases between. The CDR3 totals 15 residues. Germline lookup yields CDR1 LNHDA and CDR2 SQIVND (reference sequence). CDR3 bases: TGTGCCAGTAGTGCGGACGGAGAACCTTCCTATGGCTACACCTTC. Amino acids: CASSADGEPSYGYTF.

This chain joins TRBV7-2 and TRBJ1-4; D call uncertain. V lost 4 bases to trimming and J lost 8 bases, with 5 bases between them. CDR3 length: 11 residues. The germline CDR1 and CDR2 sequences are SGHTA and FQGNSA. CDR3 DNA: TGTGCCAGCAGCTCAGAGGAAAAACTGTTTTTT. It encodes CASSSEEKLFF.

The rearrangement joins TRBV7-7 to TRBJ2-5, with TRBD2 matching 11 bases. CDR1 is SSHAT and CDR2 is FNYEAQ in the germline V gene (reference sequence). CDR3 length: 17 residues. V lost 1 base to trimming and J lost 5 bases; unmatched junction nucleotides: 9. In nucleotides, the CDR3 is TGTGCCAGCAGCTTAGGCGCTAGCGGGGGGACCCTGGAGACCCAGTACTTC. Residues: CASSLGASGGTLETQYF.

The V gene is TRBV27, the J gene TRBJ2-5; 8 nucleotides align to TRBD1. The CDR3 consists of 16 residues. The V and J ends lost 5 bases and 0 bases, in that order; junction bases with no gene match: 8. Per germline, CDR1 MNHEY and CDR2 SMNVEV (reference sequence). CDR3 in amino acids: CASSRLRGQDQETQYF. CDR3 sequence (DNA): TGTGCCAGCAGTCGCCTCAGGGGACAGGACCAAGAGACCCAGTACTTC.

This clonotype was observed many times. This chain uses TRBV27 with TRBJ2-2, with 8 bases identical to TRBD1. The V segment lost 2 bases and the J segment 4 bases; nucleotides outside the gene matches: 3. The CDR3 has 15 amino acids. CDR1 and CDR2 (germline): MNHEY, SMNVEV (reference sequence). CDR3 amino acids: CASSLRTGTTGELFF. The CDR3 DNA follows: TGTGCCAGCAGTTTACGGACAGGGACCACCGGGGAGCTGTTTTTT.

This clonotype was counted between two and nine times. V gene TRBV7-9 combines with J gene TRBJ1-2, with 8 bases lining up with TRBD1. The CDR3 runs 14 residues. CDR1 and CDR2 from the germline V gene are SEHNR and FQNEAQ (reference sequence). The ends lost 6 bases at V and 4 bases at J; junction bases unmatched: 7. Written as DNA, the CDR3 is TGTGCCAGCAGAACGCAGGGGGCTGCCTATGGCTACACCTTC. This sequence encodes CASRTQGAAYGYTF.